This TCR beta chain was observed in a study of cytomegalovirus exposure and HLA in healthy donors. Generated by immunoSEQ multiplex PCR, the TCRdb table keeps only in-frame clones and is missing some. The data show 90,000 to 150,000 clones, approximately 90% seen once. This clone is a singleton in its sample. V lost 3 bases, J lost 3 bases, and 6 bases stayed unmatched. Germline V lookup: CDR1 SGHRS, CDR2 YFSETQ. The CDR3 is made up of 14 amino acids. The chain carries TRBV5-1 and TRBJ2-7, with TRBD2 matching over 7 bases. The sequence was obtained from a woman in her late teens or twenties in good health and CMV-seropositive. The sample was PBMCs. For the CDR3, the DNA is TGCGCCAGCAGCTACGGGGGGAGTCACTACGAGCAGTACTTC. It yields the protein CASSYGGSHYEQYF.